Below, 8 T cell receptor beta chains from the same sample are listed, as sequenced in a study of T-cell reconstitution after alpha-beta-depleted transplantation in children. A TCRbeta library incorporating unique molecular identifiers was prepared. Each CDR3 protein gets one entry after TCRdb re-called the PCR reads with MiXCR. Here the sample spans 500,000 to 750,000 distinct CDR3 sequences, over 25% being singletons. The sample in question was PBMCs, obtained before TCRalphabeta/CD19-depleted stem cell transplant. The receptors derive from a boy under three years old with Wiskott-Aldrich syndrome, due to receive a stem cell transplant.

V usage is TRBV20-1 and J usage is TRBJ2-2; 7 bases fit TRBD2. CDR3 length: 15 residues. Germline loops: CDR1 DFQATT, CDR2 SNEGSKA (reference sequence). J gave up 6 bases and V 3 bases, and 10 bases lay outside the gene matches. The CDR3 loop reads CSASGDGGEAGELFF. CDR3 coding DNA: TGCAGTGCTAGCGGGGATGGGGGGGAGGCCGGGGAGCTGTTTTTT.

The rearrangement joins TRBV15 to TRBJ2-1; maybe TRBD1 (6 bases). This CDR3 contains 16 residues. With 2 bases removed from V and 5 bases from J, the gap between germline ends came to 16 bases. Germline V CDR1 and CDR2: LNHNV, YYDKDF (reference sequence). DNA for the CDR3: TGTGCCACCAGCAGACCCAACAGGGTTCGCCACAATGAGCAGTTCTTC. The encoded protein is CATSRPNRVRHNEQFF.

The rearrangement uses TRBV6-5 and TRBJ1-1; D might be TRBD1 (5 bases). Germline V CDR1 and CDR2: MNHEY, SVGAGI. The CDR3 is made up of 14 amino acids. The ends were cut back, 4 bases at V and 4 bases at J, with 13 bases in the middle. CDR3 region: CASSFRGTSTEAFF. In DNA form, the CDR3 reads TGTGCCAGCAGTTTTAGAGGGACTAGCACTGAAGCTTTCTTT.

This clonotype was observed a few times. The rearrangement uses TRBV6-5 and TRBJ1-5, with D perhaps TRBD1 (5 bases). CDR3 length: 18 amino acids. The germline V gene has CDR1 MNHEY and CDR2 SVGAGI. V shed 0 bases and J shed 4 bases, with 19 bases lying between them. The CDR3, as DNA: TGTGCCAGCAGTTACTCGGGGCAGGTTCCCCCCTTAAATCAGCCCCAGCATTTT. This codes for CASSYSGQVPPLNQPQHF.

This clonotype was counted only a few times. The CDR3 here is CASSLAQGDYNEQFF. CDR3 nucleotides: TGCGCCAGCAGCTTGGCACAGGGTGACTACAATGAGCAGTTCTTC. The chain uses TRBV5-1 and TRBJ2-1, with D tentatively TRBD1 (6 bases). The CDR3 sequence is 15 residues long. V lost 0 bases and J 3 bases, leaving 10 bases between the germline ends. The V gene's germline CDR1 is SGHRS and CDR2 YFSETQ.

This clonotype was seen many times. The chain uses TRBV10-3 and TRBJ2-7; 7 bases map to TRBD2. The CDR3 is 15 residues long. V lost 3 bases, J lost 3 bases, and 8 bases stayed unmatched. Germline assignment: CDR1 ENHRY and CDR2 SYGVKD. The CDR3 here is CAISEALSGIYEQYF. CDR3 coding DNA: TGTGCCATCAGTGAAGCGTTGAGCGGGATCTACGAGCAGTACTTC.

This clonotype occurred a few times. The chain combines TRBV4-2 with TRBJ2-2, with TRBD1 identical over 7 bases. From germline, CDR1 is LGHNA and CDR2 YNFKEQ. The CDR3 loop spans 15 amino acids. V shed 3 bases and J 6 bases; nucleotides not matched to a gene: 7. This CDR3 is CASSHPAGGSGELFF. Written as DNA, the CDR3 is TGTGCCAGCAGCCACCCCGCAGGGGGATCCGGGGAGCTGTTTTTT.

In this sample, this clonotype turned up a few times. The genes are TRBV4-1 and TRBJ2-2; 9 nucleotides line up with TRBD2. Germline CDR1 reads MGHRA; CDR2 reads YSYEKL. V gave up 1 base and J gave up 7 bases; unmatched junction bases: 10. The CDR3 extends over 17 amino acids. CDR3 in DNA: TGCGCCAGCAGCCAAGTTGGCGGGAGGGCCGTTATCGGGGAGCTGTTTTTT. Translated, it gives CASSQVGGRAVIGELFF.